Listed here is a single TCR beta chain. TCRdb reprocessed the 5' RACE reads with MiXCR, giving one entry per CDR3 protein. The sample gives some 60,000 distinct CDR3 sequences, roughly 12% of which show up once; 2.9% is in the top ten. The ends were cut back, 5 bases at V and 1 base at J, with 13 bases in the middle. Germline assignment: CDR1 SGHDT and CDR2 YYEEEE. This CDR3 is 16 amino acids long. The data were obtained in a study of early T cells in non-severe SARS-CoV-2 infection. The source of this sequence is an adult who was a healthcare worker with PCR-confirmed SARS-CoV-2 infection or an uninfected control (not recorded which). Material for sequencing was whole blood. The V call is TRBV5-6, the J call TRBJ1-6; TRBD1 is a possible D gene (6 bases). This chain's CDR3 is CASSSTGRSYNSPLHF. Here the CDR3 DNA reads TGTGCCAGCAGTTCCACAGGGAGGTCCTATAATTCACCCCTCCACTTT.